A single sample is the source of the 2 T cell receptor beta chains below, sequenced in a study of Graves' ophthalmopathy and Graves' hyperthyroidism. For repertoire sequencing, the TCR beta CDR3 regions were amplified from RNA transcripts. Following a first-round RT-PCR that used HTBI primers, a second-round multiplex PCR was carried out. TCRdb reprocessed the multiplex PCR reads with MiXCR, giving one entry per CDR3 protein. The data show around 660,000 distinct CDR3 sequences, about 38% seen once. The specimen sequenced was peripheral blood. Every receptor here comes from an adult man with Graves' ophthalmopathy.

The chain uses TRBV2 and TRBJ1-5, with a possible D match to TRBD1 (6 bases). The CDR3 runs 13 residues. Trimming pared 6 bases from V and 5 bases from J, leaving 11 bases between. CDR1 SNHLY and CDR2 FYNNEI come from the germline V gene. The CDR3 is CASRRTEYQPQHF. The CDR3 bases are TGTGCCAGCAGACGGACAGAATATCAGCCCCAGCATTTT.

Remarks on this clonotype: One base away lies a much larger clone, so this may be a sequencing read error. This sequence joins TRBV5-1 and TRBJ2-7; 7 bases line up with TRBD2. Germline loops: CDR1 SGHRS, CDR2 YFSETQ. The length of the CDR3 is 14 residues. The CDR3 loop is CASSLGGQHHEQYF. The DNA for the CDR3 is TGTGCCAGCAGCTTGGGAGGGCAGCACCACGAGCAGTACTTC. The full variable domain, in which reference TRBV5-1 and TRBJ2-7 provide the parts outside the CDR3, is KAGVTQTPRYLIKTRGQQVTLSCSPISGHRSVSWYQQTPGQGLQFLFEYFSETQRNKGNFPGRFSGRQFSNSRSEMNVSTLELGDSALYLCASSLGGQHHEQYFGPGTRLTVT.